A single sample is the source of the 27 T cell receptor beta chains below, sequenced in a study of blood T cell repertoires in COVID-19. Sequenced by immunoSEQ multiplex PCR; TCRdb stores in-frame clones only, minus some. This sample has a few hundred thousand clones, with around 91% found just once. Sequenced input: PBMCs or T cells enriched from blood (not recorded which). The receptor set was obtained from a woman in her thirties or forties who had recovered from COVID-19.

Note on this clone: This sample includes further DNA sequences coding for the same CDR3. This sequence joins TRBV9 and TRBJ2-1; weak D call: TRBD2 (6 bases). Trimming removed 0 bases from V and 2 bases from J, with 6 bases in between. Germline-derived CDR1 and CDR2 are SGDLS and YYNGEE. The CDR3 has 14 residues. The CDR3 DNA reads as TGTGCCAGCAGCGTAGGACTAGCCTACAATGAGCAGTTCTTC. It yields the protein CASSVGLAYNEQFF.

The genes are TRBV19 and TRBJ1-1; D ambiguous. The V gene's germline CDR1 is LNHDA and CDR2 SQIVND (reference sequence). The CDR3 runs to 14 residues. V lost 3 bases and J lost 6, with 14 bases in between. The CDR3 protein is CASSIFSFSAEAFF. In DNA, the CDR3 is TGTGCCAGTAGTATTTTTAGTTTTAGCGCTGAAGCTTTCTTT.

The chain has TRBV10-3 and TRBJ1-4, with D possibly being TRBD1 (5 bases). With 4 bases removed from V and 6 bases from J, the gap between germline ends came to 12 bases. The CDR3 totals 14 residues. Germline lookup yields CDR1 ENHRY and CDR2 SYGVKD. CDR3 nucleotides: TGTGCCATCAGTGTGGCAGGGCCCGATGAAAAACTGTTTTTT. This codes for CAISVAGPDEKLFF.

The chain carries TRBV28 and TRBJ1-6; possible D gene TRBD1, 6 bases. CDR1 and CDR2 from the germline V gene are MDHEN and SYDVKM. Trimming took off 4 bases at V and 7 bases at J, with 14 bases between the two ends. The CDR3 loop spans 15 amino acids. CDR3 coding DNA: TGTGCCAGCAGTTCCGTTAGGGGGAACAATTCACCCCTCCACTTT. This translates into CASSSVRGNNSPLHF.

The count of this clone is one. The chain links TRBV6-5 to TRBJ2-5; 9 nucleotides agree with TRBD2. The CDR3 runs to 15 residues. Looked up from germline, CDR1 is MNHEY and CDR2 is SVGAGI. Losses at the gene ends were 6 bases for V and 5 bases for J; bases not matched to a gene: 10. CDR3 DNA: TGTGCCAGCAGCTGGACTAGCGTGGGGGATGAGACCCAGTACTTC. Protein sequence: CASSWTSVGDETQYF.

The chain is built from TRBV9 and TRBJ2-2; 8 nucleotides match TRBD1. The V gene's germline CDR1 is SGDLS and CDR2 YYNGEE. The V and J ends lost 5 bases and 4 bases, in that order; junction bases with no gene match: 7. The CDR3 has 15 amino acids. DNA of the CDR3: TGTGCCAGCAGAGCCAGGGGGCTCGGCACCGGGGAGCTGTTTTTT. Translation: CASRARGLGTGELFF.

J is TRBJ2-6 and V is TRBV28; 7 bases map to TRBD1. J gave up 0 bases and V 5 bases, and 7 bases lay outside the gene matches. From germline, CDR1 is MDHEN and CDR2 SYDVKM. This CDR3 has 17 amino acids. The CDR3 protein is CASSRTGFSSGANVLTF. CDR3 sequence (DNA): TGTGCCAGCAGTAGGACAGGATTCAGCTCTGGGGCCAACGTCCTGACTTTC.

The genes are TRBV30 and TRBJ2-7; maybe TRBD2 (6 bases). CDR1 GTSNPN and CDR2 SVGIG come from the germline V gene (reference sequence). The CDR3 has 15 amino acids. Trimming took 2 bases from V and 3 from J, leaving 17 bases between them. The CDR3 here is CAWSFLARAHYEQYF. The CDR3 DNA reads TGTGCCTGGAGTTTCCTAGCGCGAGCACACTACGAGCAGTACTTC.

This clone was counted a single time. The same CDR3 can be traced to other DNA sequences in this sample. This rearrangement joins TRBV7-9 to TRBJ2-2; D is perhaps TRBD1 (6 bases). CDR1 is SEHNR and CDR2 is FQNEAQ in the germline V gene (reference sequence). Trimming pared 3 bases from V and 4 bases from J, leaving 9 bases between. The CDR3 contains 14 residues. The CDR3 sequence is CASSFQGLTGELFF. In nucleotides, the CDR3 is TGTGCCAGCAGCTTCCAGGGGCTCACCGGGGAGCTGTTTTTT.

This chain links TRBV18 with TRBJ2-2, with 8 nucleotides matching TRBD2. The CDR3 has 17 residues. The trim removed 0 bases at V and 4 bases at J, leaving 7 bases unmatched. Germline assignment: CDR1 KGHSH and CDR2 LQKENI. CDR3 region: CASSPPWTSWGTGELFF. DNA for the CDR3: TGTGCCAGCTCACCACCGTGGACTAGCTGGGGCACCGGGGAGCTGTTTTTT.

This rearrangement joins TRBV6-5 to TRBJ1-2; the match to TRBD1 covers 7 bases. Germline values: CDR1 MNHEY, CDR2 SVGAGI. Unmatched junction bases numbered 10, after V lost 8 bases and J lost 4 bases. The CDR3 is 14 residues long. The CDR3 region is CASASGGSRYGYTF. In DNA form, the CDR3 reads TGTGCCAGCGCCTCAGGGGGATCCCGCTATGGCTACACCTTC.

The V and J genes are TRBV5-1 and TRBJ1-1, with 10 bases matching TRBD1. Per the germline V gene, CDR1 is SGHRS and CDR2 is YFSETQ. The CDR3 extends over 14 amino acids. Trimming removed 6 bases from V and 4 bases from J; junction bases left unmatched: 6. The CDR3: CASKTGGRGTEAFF. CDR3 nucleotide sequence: TGCGCCAGCAAGACAGGGGGCCGGGGCACTGAAGCTTTCTTT.

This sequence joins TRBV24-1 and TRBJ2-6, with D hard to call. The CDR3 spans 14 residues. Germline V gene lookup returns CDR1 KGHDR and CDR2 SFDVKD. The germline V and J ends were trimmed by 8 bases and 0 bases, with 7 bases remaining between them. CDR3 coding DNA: TGTGCCACCACCATCTACTCTGGGGCCAACGTCCTGACTTTC. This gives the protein CATTIYSGANVLTF.

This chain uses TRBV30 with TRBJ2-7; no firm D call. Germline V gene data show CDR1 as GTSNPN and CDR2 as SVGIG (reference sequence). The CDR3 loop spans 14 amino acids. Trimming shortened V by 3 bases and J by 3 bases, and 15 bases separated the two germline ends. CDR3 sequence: CAWSSEITYYEQYF. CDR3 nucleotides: TGTGCCTGGAGCTCGGAGATTACTTACTACGAGCAGTACTTC.

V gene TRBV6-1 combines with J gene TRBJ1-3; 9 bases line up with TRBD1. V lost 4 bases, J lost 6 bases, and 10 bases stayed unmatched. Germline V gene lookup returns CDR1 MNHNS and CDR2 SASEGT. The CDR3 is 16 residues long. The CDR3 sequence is CASSGGGQGRSNTIYF. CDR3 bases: TGTGCCAGCAGTGGAGGGGGACAGGGAAGGTCAAACACCATATATTTT.

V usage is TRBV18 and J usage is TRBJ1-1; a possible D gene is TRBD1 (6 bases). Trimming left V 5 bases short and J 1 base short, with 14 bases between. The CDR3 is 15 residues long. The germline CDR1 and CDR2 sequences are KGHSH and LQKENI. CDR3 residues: CASSAGEWENTEAFF. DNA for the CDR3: TGTGCCAGCTCAGCAGGGGAATGGGAGAACACTGAAGCTTTCTTT. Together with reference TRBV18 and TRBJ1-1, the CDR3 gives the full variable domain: NAGVMQNPRHLVRRRGQEARLRCSPMKGHSHVYWYRQLPEEGLKFMVYLQKENIIDESGMPKERFSAEFPKEGPSILRIQQVVRGDSAAYFCASSAGEWENTEAFFGQGTRLTVV.

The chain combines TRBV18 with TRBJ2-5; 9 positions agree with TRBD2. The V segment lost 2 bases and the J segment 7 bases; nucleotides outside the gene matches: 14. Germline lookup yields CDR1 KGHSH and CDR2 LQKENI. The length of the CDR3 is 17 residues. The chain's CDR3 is CASSPIRLAALQRTQYF. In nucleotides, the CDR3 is TGTGCCAGCTCACCAATCCGACTAGCGGCCCTCCAGCGGACCCAGTACTTC. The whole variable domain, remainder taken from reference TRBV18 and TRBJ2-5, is NAGVMQNPRHLVRRRGQEARLRCSPMKGHSHVYWYRQLPEEGLKFMVYLQKENIIDESGMPKERFSAEFPKEGPSILRIQQVVRGDSAAYFCASSPIRLAALQRTQYFGPGTRLLVL.

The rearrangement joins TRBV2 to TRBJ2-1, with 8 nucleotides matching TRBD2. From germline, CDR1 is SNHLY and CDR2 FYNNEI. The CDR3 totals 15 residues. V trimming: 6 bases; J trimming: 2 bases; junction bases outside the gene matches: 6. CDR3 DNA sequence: TGTGCCAGCAGCTCAGGACTAGCTACCTACAATGAGCAGTTCTTC. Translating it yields CASSSGLATYNEQFF.

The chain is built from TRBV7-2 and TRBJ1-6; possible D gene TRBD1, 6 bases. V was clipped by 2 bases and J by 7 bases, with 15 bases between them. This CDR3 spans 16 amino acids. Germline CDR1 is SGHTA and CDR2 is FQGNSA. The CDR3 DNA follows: TGTGCCAGCAGCTTACTAGGTAGCAGGGGAAATTCACCCCTCCACTTT. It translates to CASSLLGSRGNSPLHF.

CDR3 in amino acids: CASTIGGYEQYF. The CDR3 region has the DNA TGTGCCAGCACCATAGGAGGGTACGAGCAGTACTTC. The chain is built from TRBV28 and TRBJ2-7; D is possibly TRBD2 (6 bases). Germline-derived CDR1 and CDR2 are MDHEN and SYDVKM. The V and J ends lost 7 bases and 4 bases respectively, with 11 bases between them. The CDR3 consists of 12 residues.

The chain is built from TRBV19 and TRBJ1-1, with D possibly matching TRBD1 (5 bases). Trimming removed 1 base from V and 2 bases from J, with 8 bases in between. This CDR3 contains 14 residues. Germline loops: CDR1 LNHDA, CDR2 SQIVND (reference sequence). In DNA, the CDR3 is TGTGCCAGTAGTATAGTAGACAGAAACACTGAAGCTTTCTTT. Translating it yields CASSIVDRNTEAFF.

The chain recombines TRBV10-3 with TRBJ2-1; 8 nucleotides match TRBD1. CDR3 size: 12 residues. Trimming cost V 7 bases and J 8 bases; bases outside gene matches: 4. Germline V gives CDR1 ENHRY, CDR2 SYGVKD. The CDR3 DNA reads TGTGCCATCATCGGACAGGGCCATGAGCAGTTCTTC. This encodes CAIIGQGHEQFF.

CDR3 DNA sequence: TGTGCCAGCTCACTCAGGCAGAGAGAAGAGACCCAGTACTTC. Protein product: CASSLRQREETQYF. The chain links TRBV18 to TRBJ2-5; no reliable D call. Trimming pared 4 bases from V and 3 bases from J, leaving 12 bases between. The CDR3 totals 14 residues. The germline V gene has CDR1 KGHSH and CDR2 LQKENI.

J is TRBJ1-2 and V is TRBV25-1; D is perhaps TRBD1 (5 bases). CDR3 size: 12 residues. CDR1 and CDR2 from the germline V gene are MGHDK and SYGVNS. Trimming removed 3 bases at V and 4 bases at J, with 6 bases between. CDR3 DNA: TGTGCCAGCAGTGATGACAGCTATGGCTACACCTTC. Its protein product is CASSDDSYGYTF.

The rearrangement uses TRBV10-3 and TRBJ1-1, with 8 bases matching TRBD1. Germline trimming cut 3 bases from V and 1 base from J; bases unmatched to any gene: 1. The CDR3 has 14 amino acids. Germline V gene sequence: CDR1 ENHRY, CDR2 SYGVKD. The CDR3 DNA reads TGTGCCATCAGTGATGGGACAGGGAACACTGAAGCTTTCTTT. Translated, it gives CAISDGTGNTEAFF.

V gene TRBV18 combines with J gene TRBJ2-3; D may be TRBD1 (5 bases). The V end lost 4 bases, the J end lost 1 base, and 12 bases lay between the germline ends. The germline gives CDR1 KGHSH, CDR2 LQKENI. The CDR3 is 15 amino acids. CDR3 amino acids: CASSRTTVRTDTQYF. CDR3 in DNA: TGTGCCAGCTCACGAACGACAGTCCGCACAGATACGCAGTATTTT. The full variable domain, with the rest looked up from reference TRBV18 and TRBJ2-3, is NAGVMQNPRHLVRRRGQEARLRCSPMKGHSHVYWYRQLPEEGLKFMVYLQKENIIDESGMPKERFSAEFPKEGPSILRIQQVVRGDSAAYFCASSRTTVRTDTQYFGPGTRLTVL.

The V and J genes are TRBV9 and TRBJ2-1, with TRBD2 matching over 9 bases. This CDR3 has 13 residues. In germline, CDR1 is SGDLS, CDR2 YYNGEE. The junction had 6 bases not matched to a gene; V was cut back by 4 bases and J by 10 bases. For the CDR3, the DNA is TGTGCCAGCAGCTTGATGAGCGGGAGGGAGCAGTTCTTC. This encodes CASSLMSGREQFF.